Each of the 14 T cell receptor beta chains below was sequenced from the same sample in a study of blood T cell repertoires in COVID-19. The repertoire was sequenced with immunoSEQ multiplex PCR; TCRdb's copy has only in-frame clones and lacks some. The sample lists approximately 120,000 clones, 75% to 90% seen once, with 2.5% to 3.5% in the top ten. Sequencing was carried out using peripheral blood. The source is a woman older than 75 with COVID-19, enrolled during active disease.

The V and J genes are TRBV5-1 and TRBJ2-5; 8 nucleotides agree with TRBD2. Germline CDR1 and CDR2: SGHRS and YFSETQ. The V segment lost 1 base and the J segment 0 bases; nucleotides outside the gene matches: 5. This CDR3 is 16 amino acids long. The CDR3 spells CASSLTSGGYQETQYF. In DNA, the CDR3 is TGCGCCAGCAGCTTGACTAGCGGAGGGTACCAAGAGACCCAGTACTTC.

The chain couples TRBV28 to TRBJ1-1; D is unresolved. V was trimmed by 6 bases and J by 2 bases, leaving 16 bases between them. This CDR3 comprises 15 residues. CDR1 and CDR2 from the germline V gene are MDHEN and SYDVKM. The CDR3 sequence: CASSQFGVGNTEAFF. The CDR3 region has the DNA TGTGCCAGCAGCCAATTCGGGGTAGGTAACACTGAAGCTTTCTTT.

The chain employs TRBV7-9 and TRBJ2-7; no clear D. V gave up 8 bases and J gave up 5 bases, with 13 bases separating them. The CDR3 is 12 amino acids. Germline V gene data show CDR1 as SEHNR and CDR2 as FQNEAQ (reference sequence). This CDR3 reads CASGFSRDEQYF. CDR3 nucleotides: TGTGCCAGCGGGTTCTCACGGGACGAGCAGTACTTC.

V and J are TRBV4-3 and TRBJ2-4, with D uncertain. In germline, CDR1 is LGHNA, CDR2 YSLEER. This CDR3 is built from 16 residues. Trimming took off 0 bases at V and 3 bases at J, with 12 bases between the two ends. In DNA form, the CDR3 reads TGCGCCAGCAGCCAAGATCGAGCCAGGTTCAAAAACATTCAGTACTTC. This translates into CASSQDRARFKNIQYF.

This clone showed up just once. The V and J genes are TRBV15 and TRBJ1-4; D remains unclear. Trimming removed 5 bases at V and 0 bases at J, with 19 bases between. The CDR3 totals 18 residues. Germline V gene lookup returns CDR1 LNHNV and CDR2 YYDKDF (reference sequence). The DNA of the CDR3 is TGTGCCACCAGCCCCGGGGAAGCCGGGGTTACAACTAATGAAAAACTGTTTTTT. It is translated as CATSPGEAGVTTNEKLFF.

The chain combines TRBV4-2 with TRBJ1-5; TRBD1 is a possible D gene (6 bases). Germline lookup yields CDR1 LGHNA and CDR2 YNFKEQ. The CDR3 totals 15 residues. The V and J ends lost 1 base and 0 bases respectively, with 7 bases between them. The CDR3, as DNA: TGTGCCAGCAGCCAAGCAGGGGATAGCAATCAGCCCCAGCATTTT. This translates into CASSQAGDSNQPQHF.

V gene TRBV28 combines with J gene TRBJ1-1; TRBD1 matches 7 bases. The germline V gene has CDR1 MDHEN and CDR2 SYDVKM. The CDR3 covers 15 residues. Trimming cost V 5 bases and J 4 bases; bases outside gene matches: 10. CDR3 region: CASSADPGGITEAFF. CDR3 nucleotide sequence: TGTGCCAGCAGTGCGGATCCAGGGGGAATCACTGAAGCTTTCTTT.

The chain joins TRBV9 to TRBJ1-2, with 7 nucleotides matching TRBD1. The CDR3 spans 15 residues. V shed 0 bases, J shed 4 bases, and the junction held 6 bases outside the gene matches. The germline CDR1 and CDR2 sequences are SGDLS and YYNGEE. CDR3 in DNA: TGTGCCAGCAGCGTAGATGGGGACAGAGCCTATGGCTACACCTTC. It translates to CASSVDGDRAYGYTF.

The chain links TRBV6-2 or TRBV6-3 to TRBJ1-5, with a tentative D call TRBD1 (6 bases). CDR3 length: 15 amino acids. Deletions cut 3 bases from V and 5 bases from J, with 14 bases between. Germline V gene lookup returns CDR1 MNHEY and CDR2 SVGEGT. This CDR3 is CASSYGQGIHQPQHF. CDR3 DNA: TGTGCCAGCAGTTATGGTCAGGGGATTCATCAGCCCCAGCATTTT.

V is TRBV27 and J is TRBJ1-4; D may be TRBD1 (5 bases). V was trimmed by 4 bases and J by 6 bases, leaving 12 bases between them. The CDR3 contains 14 residues. Germline CDR1 and CDR2: MNHEY and SMNVEV (reference sequence). The CDR3 coding sequence is TGTGCCAGCAGTTACGGGGGACGGTATGAAAAACTGTTTTTT. Translated, it gives CASSYGGRYEKLFF. The whole variable domain, remainder taken from reference TRBV27 and TRBJ1-4, is EAQVTQNPRYLITVTGKKLTVTCSQNMNHEYMSWYRQDPGLGLRQIYYSMNVEVTDKGDVPEGYKVSRKEKRNFPLILESPSPNQTSLYFCASSYGGRYEKLFFGSGTQLSVL.

V and J are TRBV7-3 and TRBJ2-2, with D tentatively TRBD1 (6 bases). The V end lost 6 bases, the J end lost 1 base, and 9 bases lay between the germline ends. The length of the CDR3 is 14 residues. The germline CDR1 and CDR2 sequences are SGHTA and FQGTGA. The CDR3 reads CASRPTGNTGELFF. The CDR3 DNA follows: TGTGCCAGCAGACCGACAGGGAACACCGGGGAGCTGTTTTTT.

This clone was counted between two and nine times. The rearrangement links TRBV28 to TRBJ1-5; 10 nucleotides agree with TRBD1. The CDR3 consists of 17 residues. After removal of 2 bases from V and 1 base from J, the junction contained 5 bases not matched to a gene. CDR1 is MDHEN, CDR2 SYDVKM, per germline. CDR3 loop: CASSLHTGQGSNQPQHF. The CDR3 bases are TGTGCCAGCAGTTTACATACGGGACAGGGGAGCAATCAGCCCCAGCATTTT.

The chain joins TRBV5-1 to TRBJ1-4; D possibly corresponds to TRBD1 (6 bases). The CDR3 is 14 amino acids. V was clipped by 4 bases and J by 7 bases, with 14 bases between them. CDR1 SGHRS and CDR2 YFSETQ come from the germline V gene. The CDR3 sequence: CASSLGGQGEKLFF. CDR3 coding DNA: TGCGCCAGCAGCCTCGGGGGGCAGGGTGAAAAACTGTTTTTT.

The chain uses TRBV27 and TRBJ2-1; possible D gene TRBD1, 6 bases. The CDR3 covers 17 residues. With 6 bases removed from V and 9 bases from J, the gap between germline ends came to 27 bases. The germline gives CDR1 MNHEY, CDR2 SMNVEV (reference sequence). The CDR3: CASSSNRGIRVGGEQFF. As DNA, the CDR3 is TGTGCCAGCAGCTCCAACCGTGGCATCCGAGTAGGGGGTGAGCAGTTCTTC.